This entry lists 15 T cell receptor beta chains sequenced from one sample in a study of OX40 agonist ivuxolimab in advanced cancers. Some clones are missing from TCRdb's copy, which holds only in-frame ones; the method was immunoSEQ multiplex PCR. Of 70,000 or so clones listed, 92% are singletons. The sample was CD4+ or CD8+ T cells sorted from blood, taken in a trial of the OX40 agonist ivuxolimab. All receptors come from an adult with an advanced solid tumor such as melanoma, head and neck, liver or kidney cancer.

The rearrangement joins TRBV7-7 to TRBJ2-7; 7 bases line up with TRBD1. The germline gives CDR1 SSHAT, CDR2 FNYEAQ (reference sequence). The CDR3 covers 13 residues. J lost 3 bases, V lost 3 bases, and 2 bases had no gene match. CDR3 sequence (DNA): TGTGCCAGCAGCTTTGGGGACAGCTACGAGCAGTACTTC. Its protein product is CASSFGDSYEQYF.

The chain uses TRBV5-1 and TRBJ2-7, with TRBD1 identical over 7 bases. The CDR3 is made up of 13 amino acids. Trimming at V came to 4 bases and at J to 2 bases, leaving 3 bases not matched to a gene. CDR1 is SGHRS, CDR2 YFSETQ, per germline. The CDR3 reads CASSAGQAYEQYF. The CDR3 region has the DNA TGCGCCAGCAGCGCCGGACAGGCCTACGAGCAGTACTTC.

The V gene is TRBV5-1, the J gene TRBJ2-7; the D is unclear. CDR1 is SGHRS, CDR2 YFSETQ, per germline. The V end lost 1 base, the J end lost 2 bases, and 7 bases lay between the germline ends. CDR3 size: 13 residues. The CDR3 loop is CASSLTTTYEQYF. In DNA form, the CDR3 reads TGCGCCAGCAGCTTGACTACCACCTACGAGCAGTACTTC.

This chain uses TRBV7-9 with TRBJ1-1; D is undetermined. This CDR3 spans 15 amino acids. Trimming took 1 base from V and 5 from J, leaving 14 bases between them. Per the germline V gene, CDR1 is SEHNR and CDR2 is FQNEAQ (reference sequence). For the CDR3, the DNA is TGTGCCAGCAGCTTAGGGCCATTTCTCGTGACTGAAGCTTTCTTT. This gives the protein CASSLGPFLVTEAFF.

The rearrangement joins TRBV6-6 to TRBJ1-1; D might be TRBD1 (6 bases). Germline values: CDR1 MNHNY, CDR2 SVGAGI (reference sequence). The CDR3 has 12 amino acids. Trimming shortened V by 7 bases and J by 7 bases, and 13 bases separated the two germline ends. This CDR3 reads CASTLGQLEAFF. The DNA of the CDR3 is TGTGCCAGCACCCTAGGACAGCTTGAAGCTTTCTTT.

The chain links TRBV11-2 to TRBJ2-7, with no clear D. Germline V lookup: CDR1 SGHAT, CDR2 FQNNGV. V was cut by 1 base and J by 1 base, with 8 bases left in between. The CDR3 has 14 residues. The CDR3 DNA reads TGTGCCAGCAGCTTAGGAGCGACGTCCTACGAGCAGTACTTC. Translating gives CASSLGATSYEQYF.

The chain combines TRBV5-8 with TRBJ2-7; unclear D gene. Trimming removed 0 bases from V and 3 bases from J, with 10 bases in between. Germline V CDR1 and CDR2: SGHTS, YDEGEE. CDR3 length: 14 amino acids. The CDR3 DNA is TGTGCCAGCAGCTTGGATGCGGATTACTACGAGCAGTACTTC. Residues: CASSLDADYYEQYF.

The chain links TRBV6-5 to TRBJ1-2; D gene ambiguous. The CDR3 covers 15 residues. With 0 bases removed from V and 3 bases from J, the gap between germline ends came to 11 bases. Germline lookup yields CDR1 MNHEY and CDR2 SVGAGI. CDR3 sequence (DNA): TGTGCCAGCAGTTACTCGCGCCAGGCTGACTATGGCTACACCTTC. As protein: CASSYSRQADYGYTF.

The chain recombines TRBV5-5 with TRBJ2-1; D could derive from TRBD1 or TRBD2 (5 bases each). The length of the CDR3 is 14 residues. Trimming cost V 2 bases and J 8 bases, with 14 bases left between them. Germline CDR1 is SGHKS and CDR2 is YYEKEE (reference sequence). The chain's CDR3 is CASSLGWGLDEQFF. The CDR3 nucleotides read TGTGCCAGCAGCTTAGGGTGGGGGTTGGATGAGCAGTTCTTC.

The V and J genes are TRBV5-6 and TRBJ2-1, with TRBD2 matching over 7 bases. V gave up 4 bases and J gave up 3 bases; unmatched junction bases: 10. CDR1 is SGHDT and CDR2 is YYEEEE in the germline V gene. The CDR3 contains 16 residues. The CDR3 protein is CASSRGGGSNYNEQFF. The DNA of the CDR3 is TGTGCCAGCAGCCGCGGGGGAGGGTCCAACTACAATGAGCAGTTCTTC.

The chain carries TRBV18 and TRBJ1-1; TRBD1 agrees at 8 bases. The CDR3 totals 16 residues. The V and J ends lost 8 bases and 0 bases, in that order; junction bases with no gene match: 11. The V gene's germline CDR1 is KGHSH and CDR2 LQKENI. In nucleotides, the CDR3 is TGTGCCAGCACAAAGACAGGGGCGGAGATGAACACTGAAGCTTTCTTT. Translating gives CASTKTGAEMNTEAFF. Complete variable domain (other parts from reference TRBV18 and TRBJ1-1): NAGVMQNPRHLVRRRGQEARLRCSPMKGHSHVYWYRQLPEEGLKFMVYLQKENIIDESGMPKERFSAEFPKEGPSILRIQQVVRGDSAAYFCASTKTGAEMNTEAFFGQGTRLTVV.

For the CDR3, the DNA is TGTGCCAGCAGCCCAGCGGGCAGGGCTGGAAACACCATATATTTT. This codes for CASSPAGRAGNTIYF. This chain joins TRBV9 and TRBJ1-3; D perhaps matches TRBD1 (5 bases). From germline, CDR1 is SGDLS and CDR2 YYNGEE. The germline V and J ends were trimmed by 4 bases and 2 bases, with 13 bases remaining between them. This CDR3 is 15 amino acids long. The whole variable domain, filled in from reference TRBV9 and TRBJ1-3, reads DSGVTQTPKHLITATGQRVTLRCSPRSGDLSVYWYQQSLDQGLQFLIQYYNGEERAKGNILERFSAQQFPDLHSELNLSSLELGDSALYFCASSPAGRAGNTIYFGEGSWLTVV.

V usage is TRBV7-3 and J usage is TRBJ2-1; 11 nucleotides agree with TRBD2. This CDR3 comprises 16 residues. J lost 10 bases, V lost 4 bases, and 12 bases had no gene match. The germline V gene has CDR1 SGHTA and CDR2 FQGTGA. The CDR3 protein is CASSSATSGGSREQFF. The CDR3 DNA reads TGTGCCAGCAGCTCTGCTACTAGCGGGGGTAGTAGGGAGCAGTTCTTC. Drawing the rest from reference TRBV7-3 and TRBJ2-1, the complete variable domain is GAGVSQTPSNKVTEKGKYVELRCDPISGHTALYWYRQSLGQGPEFLIYFQGTGAADDSGLPNDRFFAVRPEGSVSTLKIQRTERGDSAVYLCASSSATSGGSREQFFGPGTRLTVL.

The chain combines TRBV11-2 with TRBJ2-2; no reliable D call. The CDR3 contains 11 residues. Between the trimmed V and J ends, which lost 5 bases and 9 bases, there was a span of 7 bases. Looked up from germline, CDR1 is SGHAT and CDR2 is FQNNGV. Written as DNA, the CDR3 is TGTGCCAGCAGCCATCATTGGGAGCTGTTTTTT. Translating it yields CASSHHWELFF.

The chain joins TRBV19 to TRBJ1-1; TRBD1 aligns across 9 bases. The germline CDR1 and CDR2 sequences are LNHDA and SQIVND (reference sequence). The trim removed 7 bases at V and 5 bases at J, leaving 8 bases unmatched. The CDR3 spans 14 residues. CDR3 protein: CASKAGQGGTEAFF. The CDR3 nucleotides read TGTGCCAGTAAGGCGGGACAGGGAGGTACTGAAGCTTTCTTT.